These T cell receptor beta chains were read from a single sample in a study of cytomegalovirus exposure and HLA in healthy donors. Clones were read by immunoSEQ multiplex PCR, and TCRdb kept only the in-frame ones, dropping some. The sample lists about 240,000 clones, approximately 84% occurring once. The source material was PBMCs. The receptors come from a woman aged 30 to 39 in good health and CMV-seropositive. CDR3s include the opening cysteine and the closing phenylalanine or tryptophan. The D gene is left open where the match is weak. Clone size appears in some rows only: once, few, many, or a class for an expanded clone.

d_call	clone_size	j_call	v_call	cdr3_length	cdr3_aa	cdr3_nt
TRBD2	.	TRBJ2-1	TRBV4-2	16	CASSRRLAGNNNEQFF	TGTGCCAGCAGCCGACGACTAGCGGGGAACAACAATGAGCAGTTCTTC
TRBD2	.	TRBJ2-5	TRBV5-1	17	CASSWTSGRATQETQYF	TGCGCCAGCAGCTGGACTAGCGGGAGGGCTACGCAAGAGACCCAGTACTTC
TRBD1	few	TRBJ1-2	TRBV30	15	CAWSVRTGETYGYTF	TGTGCCTGGAGCGTACGGACAGGGGAAACTTATGGCTACACCTTC
.	.	TRBJ2-6	TRBV2	15	CASSFNRAGANVLTF	TGTGCCAGCAGTTTCAACAGGGCTGGGGCCAACGTCCTGACTTTC
.	.	TRBJ1-2	TRBV15	17	CATSRGRNRIANYGYTF	TGTGCCACCAGCAGAGGGAGGAACAGAATAGCTAACTATGGCTACACCTTC
.	.	TRBJ1-1	TRBV5-1	14	CASSLDRVNTEAFF	TGCGCCAGCAGCTTGGACAGGGTAAACACTGAAGCTTTCTTT
.	.	TRBJ1-2	TRBV27	10	CVGGESGYTF	TGTGTAGGGGGGGAGTCTGGCTACACCTTC
TRBD2	.	TRBJ2-3	TRBV5-1	15	CASSRLAGRTDTQYF	TGCGCCAGCAGCCGACTAGCGGGAAGGACAGATACGCAGTATTTT
TRBD2	.	TRBJ2-2	TRBV30	16	CAWTPSGSRGTGELFF	TGTGCCTGGACGCCTAGCGGGAGTCGAGGCACCGGGGAGCTGTTTTTT
TRBD2	.	TRBJ2-2	TRBV4-1	14	CASSREGLTGELFF	TGCGCCAGCAGCAGGGAGGGCCTTACCGGGGAGCTGTTTTTT
TRBD1	.	TRBJ2-1	TRBV29-1	14	CSAKTGGGNNEQFF	TGCAGCGCGAAGACAGGGGGAGGTAACAATGAGCAGTTCTTC
TRBD1	.	TRBJ2-1	TRBV5-1	15	CASSLVTGTENEQFF	TGCGCCAGCAGCTTGGTGACAGGGACGGAAAATGAGCAGTTCTTC
TRBD2	.	TRBJ2-2	TRBV5-1	15	CASSLTGGDTGELFF	TGCGCCAGCAGCTTGACGGGAGGGGACACCGGGGAGCTGTTTTTT
TRBD1	.	TRBJ2-4	TRBV29-1	10	CSVVQGDQYF	TGCAGCGTTGTTCAGGGGGATCAGTACTTC
TRBD1	few	TRBJ1-5	TRBV6-4	16	CASSAGTGGAGQPQHF	TGTGCCAGCAGCGCCGGGACAGGGGGCGCGGGTCAGCCCCAGCATTTT
.	.	TRBJ2-2	TRBV29-1	17	CSVTIPPRDGHTGELFF	TGCAGCGTTACCATACCTCCGCGGGACGGCCACACCGGGGAGCTGTTTTTT
.	.	TRBJ2-3	TRBV7-3	17	CASSNGGTWTGTDTQYF	TGTGCCAGCAGCAACGGAGGAACATGGACTGGCACAGATACGCAGTATTTT
.	.	TRBJ2-3	TRBV5-1	17	CASSPGSGTQWGDTQYF	TGCGCCAGCAGTCCGGGGTCCGGGACACAGTGGGGGGATACGCAGTATTTT
TRBD1	.	TRBJ1-1	TRBV6-1	14	CASSVTGVNTEAFF	TGTGCCAGCAGTGTGACAGGGGTGAACACTGAAGCTTTCTTT
.	.	TRBJ1-2	TRBV29-1	13	CSAQDPANYGYTF	TGCAGCGCACAGGACCCAGCTAACTATGGCTACACCTTC
TRBD2	.	TRBJ2-2	TRBV7-6	15	CASSLAPAGAGELFF	TGTGCCAGCAGCTTAGCGCCAGCGGGAGCCGGGGAGCTGTTTTTT
TRBD1	.	TRBJ2-7	TRBV7-6	15	CASSIRGQGAYEQYF	TGTGCCAGCAGCATAAGGGGACAGGGGGCCTACGAGCAGTACTTC
TRBD2	.	TRBJ2-6	TRBV19	16	CASSILGGAGANVLTF	TGTGCCAGTAGTATACTCGGGGGGGCTGGGGCCAACGTCCTGACTTTC
.	.	TRBJ1-1	TRBV5-4	13	CASSLGEYTEAFF	TGTGCCAGCAGCTTGGGGGAGTACACTGAAGCTTTCTTT
TRBD1	.	TRBJ1-4	TRBV25-1	15	CASSEDRGYNEKLFF	TGTGCCAGCAGTGAGGACAGGGGCTATAATGAAAAACTGTTTTTT
TRBD1	.	TRBJ2-5	TRBV10-3	13	CAISGDRGETQYF	TGTGCCATCAGTGGAGACAGGGGGGAGACCCAGTACTTC
.	.	TRBJ2-1	TRBV27	16	CASSLFGMGGRNEQFF	TGTGCCAGCAGTTTATTCGGGATGGGGGGTAGGAATGAGCAGTTCTTC
TRBD2	.	TRBJ2-7	TRBV6-6	15	CASSYIAGLKYEQYF	TGTGCCAGCAGTTACATAGCGGGACTAAAATACGAGCAGTACTTC